Below, 25 T cell receptor beta chains from the same sample are listed, as sequenced in a study of beta chain features in type 1 diabetes. Their recognized antigens are unknown. Investigators reverse transcribed all isolated RNA, so they sequenced expressed TCRB transcripts. Some clones are missing from TCRdb's copy, which holds only in-frame ones; the method was immunoSEQ multiplex PCR. Of around 130,000 clones in the sample, less than 20% were seen once. The study, taken as a whole, reports: Moderately but significantly shorter TCRB CDR3s were found in Type 1 diabetes patients in all four CD4+ subsets.

The sample comprised central memory CD4+ T cells from blood. Every receptor here comes from a man under 40 with type 1 diabetes.

There are a few counts of this clone. The CDR3 DNA reads TGTGCCTCCTCGACAGGAGGCCAAGAGACCCAGTACTTC. As protein: CASSTGGQETQYF. The chain has TRBV7-6 and TRBJ2-5; a weak D match, TRBD1 (6 bases). V was shortened by 11 bases and J by 1 base, with 14 bases between the two germline ends. The CDR3 contains 13 residues. Germline CDR1 is SGHVS and CDR2 is FNYEAQ.

This clone has a handful of counts. The chain combines TRBV28 with TRBJ1-2; D call uncertain. Trimming left V 3 bases short and J 8 bases short, with 10 bases between. The CDR3 spans 12 residues. The germline V gene has CDR1 MDHEN and CDR2 SYDVKM. This CDR3 reads CASSFPVRGYTF. For the CDR3, the DNA is TGTGCCAGCAGTTTCCCGGTGAGGGGCTACACCTTC.

Only a few counts were recorded for this clone. The rearrangement links TRBV7-9 to TRBJ1-4; weak D call: TRBD1 (5 bases). The CDR3 has 15 amino acids. V was pared by 5 bases and J by 0 bases, with 10 bases between. Germline loops: CDR1 SEHNR, CDR2 FQNEAQ (reference sequence). CDR3 loop: CASSPDRATNEKLFF. CDR3 bases: TGTGCCAGCAGCCCCGACAGAGCAACTAATGAAAAACTGTTTTTT.

This clone was counted between two and nine times. V gene TRBV7-8 combines with J gene TRBJ2-3, with 7 nucleotides matching TRBD1. Germline V gene data show CDR1 as SGHVS and CDR2 as FQNEAQ. The CDR3 extends over 16 amino acids. J gave up 1 base and V 6 bases, and 10 bases lay outside the gene matches. This CDR3 reads CASSLQGVSGTDTQYF. The CDR3 nucleotides read TGTGCCAGCAGTCTCCAGGGGGTGTCGGGCACAGATACGCAGTATTTT.

This clone was detected a few times. The V call is TRBV10-2, the J call TRBJ2-5; D unclear. Germline V lookup: CDR1 WSHSY, CDR2 SAAADI. The CDR3 extends over 13 amino acids. Trimming removed 4 bases from V and 4 bases from J, with 10 bases in between. DNA of the CDR3: TGCGCCAGCAGTGGGCCTGCCCCAGAGACCCAGTACTTC. It codes for CASSGPAPETQYF.

This clone showed up many times. The chain recombines TRBV15 with TRBJ2-1; 12 nucleotides align to TRBD2. The junction had 12 bases not matched to a gene; V was cut back by 0 bases and J by 15 bases. The germline CDR1 and CDR2 sequences are LNHNV and YYDKDF (reference sequence). The CDR3 is 16 residues long. CDR3 protein: CATSRDLAGGKSKTFF. As DNA, the CDR3 is TGTGCCACCAGCAGAGATCTAGCGGGGGGGAAATCGAAAACGTTCTTC. Full variable domain (remainder filled in from reference TRBV15 and TRBJ2-1): DAMVIQNPRYQVTQFGKPVTLSCSQTLNHNVMYWYQQKSSQAPKLLFHYYDKDFNNEADTPDNFQSRRPNTSFCFLDIRSPGLGDTAMYLCATSRDLAGGKSKTFFGPGTRLTVL.

The V and J genes are TRBV5-1 and TRBJ1-2; 8 bases match TRBD1. This CDR3 comprises 14 residues. Looked up from germline, CDR1 is SGHRS and CDR2 is YFSETQ. V was pared by 4 bases and J by 9 bases, with 11 bases of the junction left unmatched. The CDR3 nucleotides read TGCGCCAGCAGCGATAGACAGGGGAGAGAACGCTACACCTTC. Its protein is CASSDRQGRERYTF.

In this sample, this clone turned up a few times. The rearrangement joins TRBV18 to TRBJ1-2; D call uncertain. V dropped 3 bases and J dropped 0 bases, with 8 bases sitting between them. Looked up from germline, CDR1 is KGHSH and CDR2 is LQKENI. The CDR3 is 14 amino acids. CDR3 in amino acids: CASSPGGSNYGYTF. DNA for the CDR3: TGTGCCAGCTCACCGGGTGGATCTAACTATGGCTACACCTTC.

This chain joins TRBV4-2 and TRBJ1-3; 8 bases match TRBD1. The CDR3 sequence is 16 residues long. The junction had 5 bases not matched to a gene; V was cut back by 4 bases and J by 0 bases. Germline CDR1 and CDR2: LGHNA and YNFKEQ. CDR3 sequence reads: CASSLGQGSSGNTIYF. CDR3 bases: TGTGCCAGCAGCCTAGGACAGGGCAGCTCTGGAAACACCATATATTTT.

This clone was detected only a few times. The chain recombines TRBV30 with TRBJ2-5; 15 positions match TRBD2. The V and J ends lost 2 bases and 11 bases, in that order; junction bases with no gene match: 9. CDR3 length: 15 amino acids. Germline CDR1 reads GTSNPN; CDR2 reads SVGIG (reference sequence). The CDR3 loop reads CAWSNLGLAGGPQYF. As DNA, the CDR3 is TGTGCCTGGAGTAACCTAGGACTAGCGGGGGGGCCTCAGTACTTC. Full variable domain (missing parts from reference TRBV30 and TRBJ2-5): SQTIHQWPATLVQPVGSPLSLECTVEGTSNPNLYWYRQAAGRGLQLLFYSVGIGQISSEVPQNLSASRPQDRQFILSSKKLLLSDSGFYLCAWSNLGLAGGPQYFGPGTRLLVL.

This clone has only a few counts. The V and J genes are TRBV6-1 and TRBJ1-2, with 7 bases aligning to TRBD1. The CDR3 contains 15 residues. Germline V gene data show CDR1 as MNHNS and CDR2 as SASEGT. V shed 1 base and J 3 bases; nucleotides not matched to a gene: 5. Here the CDR3 reads CASSEDAGTDYGYTF. For the CDR3, the DNA is TGTGCCAGCAGTGAAGACGCAGGGACAGACTATGGCTACACCTTC.

A few counts support this clone. The genes are TRBV6-5 and TRBJ1-1, with D perhaps TRBD1 (5 bases). V lost 8 bases and J lost 5, with 12 bases in between. This CDR3 has 12 residues. Germline V gene data show CDR1 as MNHEY and CDR2 as SVGAGI. CDR3: CASLNRRTEAFF. CDR3 coding DNA: TGTGCCAGCCTTAACAGGAGGACTGAAGCTTTCTTT.

This clone was seen more than once but under ten times. V and J are TRBV6-6 and TRBJ2-3, with 7 bases fitting TRBD2. V shed 5 bases and J 1 base; nucleotides not matched to a gene: 9. Per the germline V gene, CDR1 is MNHNY and CDR2 is SVGAGI (reference sequence). The CDR3 runs 16 residues. The CDR3 is CASSRGGGSGTDTQYF. DNA of the CDR3: TGTGCCAGCAGTAGGGGCGGGGGATCAGGCACAGATACGCAGTATTTT.

The rearrangement joins TRBV18 to TRBJ1-6; TRBD1 matches 11 bases. The V segment lost 3 bases and the J segment 7 bases; nucleotides outside the gene matches: 14. The length of the CDR3 is 19 residues. Germline V gene sequence: CDR1 KGHSH, CDR2 LQKENI. The CDR3 loop is CASSPIGGQGASNNSPLHF. The CDR3 DNA sequence: TGTGCCAGCTCACCTATAGGCGGACAGGGGGCAAGTAACAATTCACCCCTCCACTTT. The whole variable domain, remainder taken from reference TRBV18 and TRBJ1-6, is NAGVMQNPRHLVRRRGQEARLRCSPMKGHSHVYWYRQLPEEGLKFMVYLQKENIIDESGMPKERFSAEFPKEGPSILRIQQVVRGDSAAYFCASSPIGGQGASNNSPLHFGNGTRLTVT.

This clone appeared a few times. The genes are TRBV4-1 and TRBJ1-6; D unresolved. The CDR3 spans 14 residues. Germline V gene data show CDR1 as MGHRA and CDR2 as YSYEKL. V lost 2 bases and J 10 bases, leaving 12 bases between the germline ends. In nucleotides, the CDR3 is TGCGCCAGCAGCCAACTATGGGAGAAATCACCCCTCCACTTT. This translates into CASSQLWEKSPLHF.

This clone was observed a handful of times. The chain couples TRBV6-5 to TRBJ2-5; TRBD1 or TRBD2 may be the D gene (6 bases each). The V and J ends lost 0 bases and 4 bases respectively, with 12 bases between them. Germline V gene lookup returns CDR1 MNHEY and CDR2 SVGAGI. This CDR3 spans 15 amino acids. The CDR3 is CASSYSPGAIETQYF. Here the CDR3 DNA reads TGTGCCAGCAGTTACTCACCGGGGGCCATAGAGACCCAGTACTTC.

This clone was counted a few times. The chain couples TRBV29-1 to TRBJ2-3, with TRBD2 matching over 9 bases. V lost 3 bases to trimming and J lost 4 bases; unmatched junction nucleotides: 2. CDR1 is SQVTM and CDR2 is ANQGSEA in the germline V gene. The CDR3 spans 13 residues. In nucleotides, the CDR3 is TGCAGCGTTGAGGGACTAGCCTCAGATACGCAGTATTTT. Translated, it gives CSVEGLASDTQYF.

V usage is TRBV30 and J usage is TRBJ2-1, with D possibly matching TRBD2 (5 bases). The CDR3 sequence is 13 residues long. V was clipped by 1 base and J by 3 bases, with 7 bases between them. Germline CDR1 and CDR2: GTSNPN and SVGIG (reference sequence). CDR3 in amino acids: CAWSGGNYNEQFF. In nucleotides, the CDR3 is TGTGCCTGGAGTGGAGGGAACTACAATGAGCAGTTCTTC.

J is TRBJ2-7 and V is TRBV13; no clear D gene. V dropped 6 bases and J dropped 5 bases, with 14 bases sitting between them. The CDR3 has 13 residues. Germline V gene data show CDR1 as PRHDT and CDR2 as FYEKMQ (reference sequence). CDR3 sequence (DNA): TGTGCCAGCAGTGAACAGCCCTTAGACGAGCAGTACTTC. Its translation: CASSEQPLDEQYF.

This clone has ten or more counts. The chain recombines TRBV4-2 with TRBJ2-5, with no clear D. The CDR3 is made up of 12 amino acids. CDR1 and CDR2 (germline): LGHNA, YNFKEQ. Trimming left V 0 bases short and J 3 bases short, with 2 bases between. CDR3 DNA sequence: TGTGCCAGCAGCCAAGAGGAAGAGACCCAGTACTTC. Its protein is CASSQEEETQYF.

The chain employs TRBV9 and TRBJ1-6, with TRBD1 matching over 8 bases. V lost 6 bases, J lost 8 bases, and 10 bases stayed unmatched. The CDR3 runs 15 residues. Per germline, CDR1 SGDLS and CDR2 YYNGEE. Here the CDR3 reads CASNGQGLLHSPLHF. In DNA form, the CDR3 reads TGTGCCAGCAACGGACAGGGCCTTCTCCATTCACCCCTCCACTTT. The full variable domain, in which reference TRBV9 and TRBJ1-6 provide the parts outside the CDR3, is DSGVTQTPKHLITATGQRVTLRCSPRSGDLSVYWYQQSLDQGLQFLIQYYNGEERAKGNILERFSAQQFPDLHSELNLSSLELGDSALYFCASNGQGLLHSPLHFGNGTRLTVT.

Here the CDR3 DNA reads TGTGCCAGCAGCTTGGTGGGTATCTACGAGCAGTACTTC. Amino acids: CASSLVGIYEQYF. The gene calls are TRBV5-4 and TRBJ2-7, with D unresolved. The CDR3 runs to 13 residues. CDR1 and CDR2 (germline): SGHNT, YYREEE (reference sequence). The V end was cut by 0 bases, the J end by 3 bases, with 7 bases between.

The rearrangement links TRBV2 to TRBJ2-7, with D perhaps matching TRBD1 or TRBD2 (5 bases each). The CDR3 consists of 14 residues. Germline CDR1 is SNHLY and CDR2 is FYNNEI. V was clipped by 3 bases and J by 2 bases, with 11 bases between them. The CDR3: CASSEGLAAYEQYF. For the CDR3, the DNA is TGTGCCAGCAGTGAGGGGCTAGCAGCCTACGAGCAGTACTTC.

The rearrangement uses TRBV19 and TRBJ2-7; perhaps D is TRBD1 or TRBD2 (6 bases each). V was shortened by 3 bases and J by 10 bases, with 16 bases between the two germline ends. The CDR3 consists of 13 residues. Germline V gene sequence: CDR1 LNHDA, CDR2 SQIVND (reference sequence). For the CDR3, the DNA is TGTGCCAGTAGTATCTTCCAGGGGAGGCCCCAGTACTTC. It encodes CASSIFQGRPQYF.

This clone has only a few counts. The chain uses TRBV10-3 and TRBJ2-2; 7 positions agree with TRBD1. Germline V gene data show CDR1 as ENHRY and CDR2 as SYGVKD. This CDR3 is built from 16 residues. J gave up 2 bases and V 10 bases, and 13 bases lay outside the gene matches. CDR3 DNA sequence: TGTGCCACCCTAGGAAGAGACAGGGCAAACACCGGGGAGCTGTTTTTT. Its protein product is CATLGRDRANTGELFF.